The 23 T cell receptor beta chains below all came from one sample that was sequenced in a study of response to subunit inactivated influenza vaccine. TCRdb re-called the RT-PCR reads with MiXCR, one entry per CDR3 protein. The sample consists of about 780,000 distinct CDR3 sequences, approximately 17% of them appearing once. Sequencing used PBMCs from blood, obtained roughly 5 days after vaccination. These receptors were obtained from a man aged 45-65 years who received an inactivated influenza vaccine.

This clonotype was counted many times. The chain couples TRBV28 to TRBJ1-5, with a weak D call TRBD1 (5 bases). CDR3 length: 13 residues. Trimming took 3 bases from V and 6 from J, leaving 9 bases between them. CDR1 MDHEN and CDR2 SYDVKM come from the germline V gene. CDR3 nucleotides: TGTGCCAGCAGTTTTGAGGGGACTCAGCCCCAGCATTTT. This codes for CASSFEGTQPQHF.

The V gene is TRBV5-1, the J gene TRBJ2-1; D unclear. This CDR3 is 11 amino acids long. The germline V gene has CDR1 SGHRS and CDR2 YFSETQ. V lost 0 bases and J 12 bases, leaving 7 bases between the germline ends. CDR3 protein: CASSLASGQFF. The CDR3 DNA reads TGCGCCAGCAGCTTGGCGTCAGGGCAGTTCTTC. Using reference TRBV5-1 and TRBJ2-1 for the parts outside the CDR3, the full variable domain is KAGVTQTPRYLIKTRGQQVTLSCSPISGHRSVSWYQQTPGQGLQFLFEYFSETQRNKGNFPGRFSGRQFSNSRSEMNVSTLELGDSALYLCASSLASGQFFGPGTRLTVL.

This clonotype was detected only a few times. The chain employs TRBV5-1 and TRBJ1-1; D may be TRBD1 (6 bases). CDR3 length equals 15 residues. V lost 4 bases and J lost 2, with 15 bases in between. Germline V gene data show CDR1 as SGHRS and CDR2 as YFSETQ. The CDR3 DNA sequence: TGCGCCAGCAGCCCGAGGTCTGGGGGCAACACTGAAGCTTTCTTT. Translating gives CASSPRSGGNTEAFF.

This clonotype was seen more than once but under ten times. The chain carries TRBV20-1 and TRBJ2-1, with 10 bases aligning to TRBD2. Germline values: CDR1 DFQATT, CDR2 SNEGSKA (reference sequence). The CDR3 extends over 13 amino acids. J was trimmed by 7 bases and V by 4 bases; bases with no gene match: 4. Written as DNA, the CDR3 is TGCAGTGCTACTAGCGGGAGTTGGAATGAGCAGTTCTTC. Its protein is CSATSGSWNEQFF.

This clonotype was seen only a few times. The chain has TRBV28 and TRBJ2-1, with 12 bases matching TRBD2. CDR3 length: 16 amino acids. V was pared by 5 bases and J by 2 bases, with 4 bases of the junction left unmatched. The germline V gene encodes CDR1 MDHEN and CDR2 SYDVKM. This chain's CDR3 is CASSPSGRGPYNEQFF. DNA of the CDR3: TGTGCCAGCAGTCCTAGCGGGAGGGGACCCTACAATGAGCAGTTCTTC.

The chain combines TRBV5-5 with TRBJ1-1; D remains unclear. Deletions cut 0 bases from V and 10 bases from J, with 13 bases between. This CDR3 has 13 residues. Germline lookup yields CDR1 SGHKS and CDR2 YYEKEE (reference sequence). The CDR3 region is CASSLAEGWGAFF. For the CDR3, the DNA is TGTGCCAGCAGCTTGGCCGAAGGATGGGGAGCTTTCTTT.

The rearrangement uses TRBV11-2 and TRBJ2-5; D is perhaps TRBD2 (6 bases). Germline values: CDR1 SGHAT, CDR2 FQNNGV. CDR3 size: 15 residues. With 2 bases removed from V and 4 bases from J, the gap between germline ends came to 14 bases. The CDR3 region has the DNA TGTGCCAGCAGCTTATTTCGCGGGACTGGAGAGACCCAGTACTTC. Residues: CASSLFRGTGETQYF.

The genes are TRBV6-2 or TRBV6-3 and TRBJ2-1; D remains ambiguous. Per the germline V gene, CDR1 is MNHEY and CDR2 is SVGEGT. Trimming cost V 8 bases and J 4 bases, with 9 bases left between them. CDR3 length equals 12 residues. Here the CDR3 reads CASEGPYNEQFF. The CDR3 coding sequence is TGTGCCAGCGAAGGGCCGTACAATGAGCAGTTCTTC.

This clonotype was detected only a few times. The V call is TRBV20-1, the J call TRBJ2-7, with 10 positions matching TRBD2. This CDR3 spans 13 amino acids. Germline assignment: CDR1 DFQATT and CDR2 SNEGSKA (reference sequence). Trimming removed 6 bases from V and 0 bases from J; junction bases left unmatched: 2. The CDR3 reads CSALAGDSYEQYF. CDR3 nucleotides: TGCAGTGCCCTAGCGGGAGACTCCTACGAGCAGTACTTC.

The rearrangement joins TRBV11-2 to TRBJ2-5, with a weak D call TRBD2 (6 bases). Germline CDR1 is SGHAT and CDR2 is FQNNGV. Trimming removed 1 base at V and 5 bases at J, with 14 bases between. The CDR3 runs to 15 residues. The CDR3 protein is CASSLGPEGRETQYF. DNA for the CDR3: TGTGCCAGCAGCTTAGGCCCGGAGGGCCGGGAGACCCAGTACTTC.

The CDR3 is CSARDPNSPLHF. In nucleotides, the CDR3 is TGCAGTGCTAGAGACCCGAATTCACCCCTCCACTTT. The chain employs TRBV20-1 and TRBJ1-6; D unresolved. Germline V gene sequence: CDR1 DFQATT, CDR2 SNEGSKA (reference sequence). V was pared by 0 bases and J by 7 bases, with 4 bases between. This CDR3 is 12 amino acids long.

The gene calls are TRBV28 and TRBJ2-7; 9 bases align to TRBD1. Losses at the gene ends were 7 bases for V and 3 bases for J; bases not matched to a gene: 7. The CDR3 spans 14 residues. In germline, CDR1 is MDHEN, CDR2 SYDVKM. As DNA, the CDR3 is TGTGCCAGCAATTACGCGACAGGGGGCTACGAGCAGTACTTC. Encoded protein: CASNYATGGYEQYF.

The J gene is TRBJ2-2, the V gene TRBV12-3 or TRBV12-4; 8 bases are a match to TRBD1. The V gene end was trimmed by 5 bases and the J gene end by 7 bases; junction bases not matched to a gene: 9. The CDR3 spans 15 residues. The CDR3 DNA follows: TGTGCCAGCAGTCCACCCCGACAGGGGCACGGGGAGCTGTTTTTT. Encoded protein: CASSPPRQGHGELFF.

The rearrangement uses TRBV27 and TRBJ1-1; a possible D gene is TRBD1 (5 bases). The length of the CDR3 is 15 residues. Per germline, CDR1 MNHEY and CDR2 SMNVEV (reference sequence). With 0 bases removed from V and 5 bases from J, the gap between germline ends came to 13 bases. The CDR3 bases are TGTGCCAGCAGTTTATCGAGGGGTAGTGAGACTGAAGCTTTCTTT. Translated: CASSLSRGSETEAFF.

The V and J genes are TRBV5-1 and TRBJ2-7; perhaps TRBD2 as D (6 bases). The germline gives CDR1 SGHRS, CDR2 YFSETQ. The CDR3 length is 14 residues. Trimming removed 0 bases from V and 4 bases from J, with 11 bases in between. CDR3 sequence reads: CASSLAPGTYEQYF. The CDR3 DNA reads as TGCGCCAGCAGCTTGGCCCCAGGGACTTACGAGCAGTACTTC.

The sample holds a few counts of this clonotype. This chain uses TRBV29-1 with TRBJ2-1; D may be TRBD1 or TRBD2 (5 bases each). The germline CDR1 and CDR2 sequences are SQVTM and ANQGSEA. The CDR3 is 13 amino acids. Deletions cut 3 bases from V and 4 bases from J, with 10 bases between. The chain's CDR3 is CSVDFGGYNEQFF. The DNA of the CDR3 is TGCAGCGTTGACTTTGGGGGATACAATGAGCAGTTCTTC.

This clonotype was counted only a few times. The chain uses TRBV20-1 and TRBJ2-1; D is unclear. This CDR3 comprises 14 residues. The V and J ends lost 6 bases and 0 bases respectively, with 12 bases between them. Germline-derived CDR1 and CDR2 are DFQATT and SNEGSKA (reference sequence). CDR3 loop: CSANSWSSYNEQFF. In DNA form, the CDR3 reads TGCAGTGCAAATAGTTGGAGCTCCTACAATGAGCAGTTCTTC.

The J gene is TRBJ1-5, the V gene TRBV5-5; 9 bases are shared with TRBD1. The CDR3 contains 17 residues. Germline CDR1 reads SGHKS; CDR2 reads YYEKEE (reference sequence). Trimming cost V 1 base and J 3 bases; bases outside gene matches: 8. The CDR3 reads CASSLTGGRGNNQPQHF. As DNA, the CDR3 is TGTGCCAGCAGCTTGACAGGGGGCAGGGGGAACAATCAGCCCCAGCATTTT.

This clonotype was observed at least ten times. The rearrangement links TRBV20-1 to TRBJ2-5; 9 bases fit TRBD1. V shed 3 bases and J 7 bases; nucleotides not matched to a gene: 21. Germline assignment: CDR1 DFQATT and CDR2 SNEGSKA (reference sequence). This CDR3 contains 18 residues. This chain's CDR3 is CSASGDRALAALRRTQYF. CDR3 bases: TGCAGTGCTAGCGGGGACAGGGCTCTAGCGGCCCTTCGAAGGACCCAGTACTTC.

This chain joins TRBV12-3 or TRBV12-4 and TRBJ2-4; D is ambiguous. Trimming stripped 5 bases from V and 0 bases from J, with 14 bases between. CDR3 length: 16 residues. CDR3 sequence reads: CASSTQARVAKNIQYF. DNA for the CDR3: TGTGCCAGCAGTACACAAGCAAGGGTAGCCAAAAACATTCAGTACTTC.

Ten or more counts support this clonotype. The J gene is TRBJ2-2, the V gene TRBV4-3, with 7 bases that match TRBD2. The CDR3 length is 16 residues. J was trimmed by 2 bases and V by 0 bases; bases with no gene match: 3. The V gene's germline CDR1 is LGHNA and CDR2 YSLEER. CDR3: CASSQEGGRNTGELFF. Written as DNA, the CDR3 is TGCGCCAGCAGCCAAGAAGGCGGGAGAAACACCGGGGAGCTGTTTTTT.

The CDR3 loop reads CASSAQAGGQYEQYF. DNA of the CDR3: TGTGCCAGCAGCGCCCAAGCCGGGGGGCAGTACGAGCAGTACTTC. The genes are TRBV7-2 and TRBJ2-7, with D perhaps matching TRBD2 (7 bases). V lost 5 bases and J 4 bases, leaving 18 bases between the germline ends. The CDR3 length is 15 residues. CDR1 is SGHTA, CDR2 FQGNSA, per germline.

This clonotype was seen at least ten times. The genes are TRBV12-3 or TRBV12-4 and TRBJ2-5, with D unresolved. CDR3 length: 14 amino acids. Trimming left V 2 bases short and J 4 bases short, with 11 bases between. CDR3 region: CASSLSRIGETQYF. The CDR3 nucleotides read TGTGCCAGCAGTTTAAGTCGGATCGGAGAGACCCAGTACTTC.